Shown below are 23 T cell receptor beta chains from a single sample sequenced in a study of T cells after yellow fever vaccination. One entry per CDR3 protein results from TCRdb running MiXCR on the 5' RACE reads. The table records 340,000 or so distinct CDR3 sequences, about 12% of them present only once. This material consisted of CD4+ T cells sorted from PBMCs, taken 15 days after the yellow fever booster vaccination. The receptor set was obtained from a man aged 18 to 29 who received the YFV17D yellow fever vaccine.

This clonotype came up many times. J is TRBJ2-7 and V is TRBV18; 7 nucleotides agree with TRBD1. Germline V gene data show CDR1 as KGHSH and CDR2 as LQKENI. This CDR3 is built from 14 residues. Trimming took 6 bases from V and 6 from J; bases not matched to a gene: 11. CDR3 sequence (DNA): TGTGCCAGCTCGCCAACGGCAGGGGGAAGCGAGCAGTACTTC. This encodes CASSPTAGGSEQYF.

The chain has TRBV20-1 and TRBJ2-3; the D is unclear. CDR1 is DFQATT and CDR2 is SNEGSKA in the germline V gene (reference sequence). The CDR3 totals 14 residues. Trimming cost V 0 bases and J 6 bases, with 13 bases left between them. CDR3 sequence: CSARDAPARDTQYF. CDR3 coding DNA: TGCAGTGCTAGAGACGCCCCCGCAAGGGATACGCAGTATTTT.

This clonotype was observed a handful of times. The rearrangement links TRBV5-1 to TRBJ1-4, with D maybe TRBD1 (6 bases). The germline V gene encodes CDR1 SGHRS and CDR2 YFSETQ. This CDR3 is 15 amino acids long. V was cut by 5 bases and J by 0 bases, with 11 bases left in between. CDR3 bases: TGCGCCAGCAGTCTTGGGACAACAACTAATGAAAAACTGTTTTTT. Amino acids: CASSLGTTTNEKLFF.

This clonotype was seen repeatedly, ten times or more. The V call is TRBV5-6, the J call TRBJ2-1; D remains ambiguous. V dropped 2 bases and J dropped 2 bases, with 11 bases sitting between them. Germline V lookup: CDR1 SGHDT, CDR2 YYEEEE. CDR3 size: 15 residues. The CDR3 loop is CASSFLYRPYNEQFF. CDR3 nucleotide sequence: TGTGCCAGCAGCTTTCTATACCGTCCCTACAATGAGCAGTTCTTC.

V and J are TRBV5-1 and TRBJ2-5; no firm D call. The germline V and J ends were trimmed by 1 base and 5 bases, with 21 bases remaining between them. Germline V gives CDR1 SGHRS, CDR2 YFSETQ. The CDR3 runs to 17 residues. The CDR3 region has the DNA TGCGCCAGCAGCTTGCCAGAGAAACGAGGAAGAGTTGAGACCCAGTACTTC. Protein: CASSLPEKRGRVETQYF.

The chain couples TRBV19 to TRBJ2-2; unclear D gene. Trimming removed 5 bases at V and 7 bases at J, with 20 bases between. The germline V gene encodes CDR1 LNHDA and CDR2 SQIVND (reference sequence). This CDR3 has 16 amino acids. The CDR3 DNA sequence: TGTGCCAGTAGTGTAAGGGTCGGCAGGTTGGTCGGGGAGCTGTTTTTT. This translates into CASSVRVGRLVGELFF.

The rearrangement uses TRBV6-5 and TRBJ2-3; a weak D match, TRBD2 (6 bases). Per germline, CDR1 MNHEY and CDR2 SVGAGI. CDR3 length: 13 residues. The V end lost 6 bases, the J end lost 2 bases, and 9 bases lay between the germline ends. CDR3 DNA sequence: TGTGCCAGCAGACGGGAGACCACAGATACGCAGTATTTT. Its translation: CASRRETTDTQYF.

This chain uses TRBV25-1 with TRBJ1-2, with D possibly being TRBD1 (6 bases). Germline V gene lookup returns CDR1 MGHDK and CDR2 SYGVNS. The CDR3 consists of 14 residues. Trimming left V 2 bases short and J 8 bases short, with 15 bases between. CDR3 region: CASSESGRGFGYTF. For the CDR3, the DNA is TGTGCCAGCAGTGAAAGTGGTAGGGGGTTCGGCTACACCTTC.

This clonotype was seen at least ten times. The chain links TRBV14 to TRBJ1-2, with D possibly TRBD1 on 6 matching bases. V lost 0 bases to trimming and J lost 7 bases, with 15 bases between them. The germline CDR1 and CDR2 sequences are SGHDN and FVKESK. This CDR3 region has 15 residues. CDR3 region: CASSQDRTGKFGYTF. The CDR3 nucleotides are TGTGCCAGCAGCCAAGATCGCACAGGGAAGTTTGGCTACACCTTC.

This clonotype has a count of ten or more. The V call is TRBV7-6, the J call TRBJ2-1; a weak D match, TRBD1 (6 bases). Germline assignment: CDR1 SGHVS and CDR2 FNYEAQ. Trimming left V 6 bases short and J 9 bases short, with 18 bases between. This CDR3 region has 14 residues. CDR3 nucleotide sequence: TGTGCCAGCAGTAAAACCCAGGGGTTTGGTGAGCAGTTCTTC. Translation gives CASSKTQGFGEQFF.

This clonotype occurred a few times. The chain combines TRBV7-2 with TRBJ1-2; D is undetermined. Germline loops: CDR1 SGHTA, CDR2 FQGNSA. The CDR3 is 11 amino acids. With 4 bases removed from V and 8 bases from J, the gap between germline ends came to 8 bases. CDR3 nucleotide sequence: TGTGCCAGCAGCTCTTGGGTGGGCTACACCTTC. This translates into CASSSWVGYTF.

This clonotype was found a few times. This rearrangement joins TRBV6-5 to TRBJ2-1; 10 bases are a match to TRBD1. Germline CDR1 reads MNHEY; CDR2 reads SVGAGI. This CDR3 spans 15 amino acids. Unmatched junction bases numbered 5, after V lost 6 bases and J lost 3 bases. CDR3 in amino acids: CASSRGQGNYNEQFF. CDR3 nucleotide sequence: TGTGCCAGCAGCAGGGGACAGGGGAACTACAATGAGCAGTTCTTC.

This clonotype was observed a handful of times. The chain carries TRBV4-3 and TRBJ2-1, with a tentative D call TRBD1 (6 bases). Between the trimmed V and J ends, which lost 4 bases and 8 bases, there was a span of 18 bases. This CDR3 spans 15 amino acids. The germline CDR1 and CDR2 sequences are LGHNA and YSLEER. The CDR3 nucleotides are TGCGCCAGCAGCCGACGGGACATGGGTTTCGATGAGCAGTTCTTC. Protein product: CASSRRDMGFDEQFF.

The chain uses TRBV4-3 and TRBJ1-3, with no clear D. Germline V CDR1 and CDR2: LGHNA, YSLEER. This CDR3 has 15 residues. The V end lost 4 bases, the J end lost 6 bases, and 16 bases lay between the germline ends. The CDR3 DNA reads TGCGCCAGCAGCCCCGGGCCAGATGGACCAAACACCATATATTTT. Translated, it gives CASSPGPDGPNTIYF.

This clonotype was seen repeatedly, ten times or more. The V gene is TRBV4-3, the J gene TRBJ2-4; a possible D gene is TRBD1 (7 bases). This CDR3 spans 16 amino acids. Germline CDR1 reads LGHNA; CDR2 reads YSLEER. The germline V and J ends were trimmed by 3 bases and 5 bases, with 17 bases remaining between them. Here the CDR3 reads CASSQRGGGGENIQYF. The CDR3 region has the DNA TGCGCCAGCAGCCAGCGGGGCGGAGGGGGCGAAAACATTCAGTACTTC.

The genes are TRBV2 and TRBJ2-6; D is undetermined. CDR1 and CDR2 from the germline V gene are SNHLY and FYNNEI. Deletions cut 10 bases from V and 4 bases from J, with 11 bases between. This CDR3 has 13 amino acids. The CDR3 loop reads CANSIPGANVLTF. The CDR3 bases are TGTGCCAACTCAATACCCGGGGCCAACGTCCTGACTTTC. The full variable domain, completed using reference TRBV2 and TRBJ2-6, is EPEVTQTPSHQVTQMGQEVILRCVPISNHLYFYWYRQILGQKVEFLVSFYNNEISEKSEIFDDQFSVERPDGSNFTLKIRSTKLEDSAMYFCANSIPGANVLTFGAGSRLTVL.

The V call is TRBV12-5, the J call TRBJ1-1; maybe TRBD1 (5 bases). Germline CDR1 is LGHNT and CDR2 is FRNRAP. The CDR3 loop spans 15 amino acids. Between the trimmed V and J ends, which lost 5 bases and 1 base, there was a span of 14 bases. The CDR3 reads CASGVTVGPNTEAFF. CDR3 bases: TGTGCTAGTGGTGTGACAGTAGGTCCGAACACTGAAGCTTTCTTT.

This chain uses TRBV4-2 with TRBJ2-7, with D unclear. This CDR3 is built from 14 residues. Germline V lookup: CDR1 LGHNA, CDR2 YNFKEQ. The ends were cut back, 0 bases at V and 2 bases at J, with 8 bases in the middle. For the CDR3, the DNA is TGTGCCAGCAGCCAAGACCGCAGAGCCTACGAGCAGTACTTC. Protein: CASSQDRRAYEQYF.

This sequence joins TRBV4-2 and TRBJ1-2; D might be TRBD1 (6 bases). CDR1 and CDR2 (germline): LGHNA, YNFKEQ. The CDR3 extends over 16 amino acids. Between the trimmed V and J ends, which lost 4 bases and 1 base, there was a span of 16 bases. This CDR3 reads CASSLGGQQFNYGYTF. The CDR3 nucleotides read TGTGCCAGCAGCCTAGGTGGACAGCAGTTTAACTATGGCTACACCTTC.

This clonotype has a handful of counts. This chain uses TRBV6-2 or TRBV6-3 with TRBJ2-5, with a weak D call TRBD2 (5 bases). CDR3 length: 13 residues. Between the trimmed V and J ends, which lost 10 bases and 5 bases, there was a span of 17 bases. Germline V gene sequence: CDR1 MNHEY, CDR2 SVGEGT. The CDR3 coding sequence is TGTGCCACGGAAAAGAGCGGTTCGGAGACCCAGTACTTC. This gives the protein CATEKSGSETQYF.

The chain carries TRBV10-1 and TRBJ2-5; D not resolved. The CDR3 is 10 residues long. V was trimmed by 5 bases and J by 10 bases, leaving 8 bases between them. Germline assignment: CDR1 WNHNN and CDR2 SYGVQD (reference sequence). In DNA, the CDR3 is TGCGCCAGCAGTTCGGCCCACCAGTACTTC. Its protein is CASSSAHQYF.

The chain joins TRBV5-1 to TRBJ2-5, with D perhaps matching TRBD2 (5 bases). Per the germline V gene, CDR1 is SGHRS and CDR2 is YFSETQ. The CDR3 is 13 residues long. V gave up 4 bases and J gave up 4 bases, with 11 bases separating them. CDR3 residues: CASSLEVVETQYF. The CDR3 nucleotides read TGCGCCAGCAGCCTGGAGGTGGTAGAGACCCAGTACTTC.

As concerns this clonotype: Since a much larger clone is just one base distant, this may be a read error. CDR3 loop: CASSQGPDTVTQYF. The CDR3 DNA is TGTGCCAGCAGTCAGGGGCCCGACACAGTTACGCAGTATTTT. The V call is TRBV6-2 or TRBV6-3, the J call TRBJ2-3; D is possibly TRBD1 (6 bases). The CDR3 length is 14 residues. The germline V gene has CDR1 MNHEY and CDR2 SVGEGT.